Below are 9 T cell receptor beta chains sequenced from a single sample in a study of T cells in women clearing cervical HPV infection. TCRdb's table, derived via immunoSEQ multiplex PCR, lists solely in-frame clones and lacks some. This sample contains tens of thousands of clones. Specimen: blood buffy coat. The source is a woman between 18 and 70 years old with a cervical HPV16 infection that either progressed to CIN3+ or cleared (not recorded which).

About this clone itself: The read comes to an end 3 residues before the CDR3 does, leaving the germline J gene to fill in the end. The V call is TRBV5-1, the J call TRBJ2-3; unclear D gene. This CDR3 is built from 16 residues. Trimming stripped 0 bases from V and 4 bases from J, with 15 bases between. Germline assignment: CDR1 SGHRS and CDR2 YFSETQ. CDR3 loop: CASSLAGDIDADTQYF. CDR3 DNA (partial): TGCGCCAGCAGCTTGGCCGGAGACATAGATGCAGATACG.

To note about this clone: The CDR3 end is not reached by the read, which stops 3 residues before it; the germline J gene fills it in. The genes are TRBV6-1 and TRBJ1-6; no reliable D call. The germline CDR1 and CDR2 sequences are MNHNS and SASEGT. V lost 1 base and J 3 bases, leaving 7 bases between the germline ends. This CDR3 region has 15 residues. CDR3 sequence reads: CASSEVADYNSPLHF. The CDR3 DNA, read in part, is TGTGCCAGCAGTGAAGTCGCGGACTATAATTCACCC.

Notes on this clone: With the read ending 3 residues before the CDR3 end, the germline J gene is used to fill in that end. The chain has TRBV7-8 and TRBJ2-2, with 10 positions matching TRBD2. V shed 6 bases, J shed 6 bases, and the junction held 10 bases outside the gene matches. Germline V lookup: CDR1 SGHVS, CDR2 FQNEAQ. The CDR3 runs 16 residues. The CDR3 region is CASSSTALAGAGELFF. The DNA read from the CDR3 is TGTGCCAGCAGTTCAACCGCGCTAGCGGGGGCCGGGGAG. The full variable domain, in which reference TRBV7-8 and TRBJ2-2 provide the parts outside the CDR3, is GAGVSQSPRYKVAKRGQDVALRCDPISGHVSLFWYQQALGQGPEFLTYFQNEAQLDKSGLPSDRFFAERPEGSVSTLKIQRTQQEDSAVYLCASSSTALAGAGELFFGEGSRLTVL.

A note on this clone: The read stops 3 residues short of the end of the CDR3; the missing end is completed from the germline J gene. V gene TRBV19 combines with J gene TRBJ1-1; 8 bases agree with TRBD1. The CDR3 runs 13 residues. Looked up from germline, CDR1 is LNHDA and CDR2 is SQIVND (reference sequence). The part of the CDR3 DNA that was read is TGTGCCAGTAGTATAAGACAGGGGAGAGCA. Its translation is CASSIRQGRA. The full CDR3 protein is CASSIRQGRAAFF. The whole variable domain, filled in from reference TRBV19 and TRBJ1-1, reads DGGITQSPKYLFRKEGQNVTLSCEQNLNHDAMYWYRQDPGQGLRLIYYSQIVNDFQKGDIAEGYSVSREKKESFPLTVTSAQKNPTAFYLCASSIRQGRAAFFGQGTRLTVV.

About this clone itself: The read gets to within 3 residues of the CDR3 end, and the germline J gene fills in the rest. The chain is built from TRBV19 and TRBJ2-3; TRBD2 agrees at 8 bases. The V and J ends lost 3 bases and 1 base, in that order; junction bases with no gene match: 3. The CDR3 is 15 residues long. In germline, CDR1 is LNHDA, CDR2 SQIVND (reference sequence). CDR3 DNA (partial): TGTGCCAGTAGTATGGGACTAGAAGGCACAGATACG. Its translation: CASSMGLEGTDT. The whole CDR3 protein is CASSMGLEGTDTQYF.

As concerns this clone: The read is 3 residues too short to cover the CDR3 end, so that end is filled in from the germline J gene. The chain uses TRBV7-6 and TRBJ2-2; unclear D gene. Germline V lookup: CDR1 SGHVS, CDR2 FNYEAQ. V shed 4 bases and J shed 6 bases, with 9 bases lying between them. The CDR3 consists of 13 residues. CDR3 bases read: TGTGCCAGCAGCTACCAAAGGGCCGGGGAG. Translation gives CASSYQRAGE. The entire CDR3 reads CASSYQRAGELFF.

Concerning this clone itself: The read ends 3 residues before the CDR3 terminus; that terminus is restored from the germline J gene. The chain is built from TRBV5-1 and TRBJ2-3; possible D gene TRBD1, 6 bases. The CDR3 has 15 amino acids. Per germline, CDR1 SGHRS and CDR2 YFSETQ. The V gene lost 0 bases and the J gene lost 2 bases, with 10 bases spanning the gap. The sequenced CDR3 bases are TGCGCCAGCAGCTTGGAACAGGGTCTCACAGATACG. It is translated as CASSLEQGLTDT. The whole CDR3 reads CASSLEQGLTDTQYF.

As regards this clone: From the germline J gene comes the end of the CDR3, since the read stops 3 residues before it. This sequence joins TRBV20-1 and TRBJ2-5; 7 bases match TRBD1. Per germline, CDR1 DFQATT and CDR2 SNEGSKA (reference sequence). Germline trimming cut 5 bases from V and 5 bases from J; bases unmatched to any gene: 11. This CDR3 has 14 residues. The CDR3 sequence is CSADPGTEWETQYF. The covered CDR3 bases are TGCAGTGCTGATCCCGGGACAGAATGGGAGACC.

A note on this clone: Read data end 3 residues before the CDR3 end; the end is taken from the germline J gene. This chain links TRBV6-1 with TRBJ1-2; D remains unclear. The CDR3 spans 15 residues. V dropped 1 base and J dropped 0 bases, with 9 bases sitting between them. Germline-derived CDR1 and CDR2 are MNHNS and SASEGT. The CDR3 here is CASSEGSLANYGYTF. CDR3 DNA (partial): TGTGCCAGCAGTGAAGGGAGCCTAGCTAACTATGGC.